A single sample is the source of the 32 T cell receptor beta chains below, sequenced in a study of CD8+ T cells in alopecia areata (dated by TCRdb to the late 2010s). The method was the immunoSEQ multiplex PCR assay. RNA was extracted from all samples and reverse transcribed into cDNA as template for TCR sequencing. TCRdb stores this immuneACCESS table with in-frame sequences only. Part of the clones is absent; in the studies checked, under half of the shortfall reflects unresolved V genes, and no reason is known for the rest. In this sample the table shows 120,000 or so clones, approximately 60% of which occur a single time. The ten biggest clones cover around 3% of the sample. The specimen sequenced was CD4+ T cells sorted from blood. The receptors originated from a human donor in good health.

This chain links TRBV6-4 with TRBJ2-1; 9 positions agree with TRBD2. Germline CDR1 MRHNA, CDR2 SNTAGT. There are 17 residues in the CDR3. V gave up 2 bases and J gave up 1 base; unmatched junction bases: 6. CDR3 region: CASSDGGAGGSYNEQFF. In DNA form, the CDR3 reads TGTGCCAGCAGTGACGGCGGAGCGGGGGGTTCCTACAATGAGCAGTTCTTC.

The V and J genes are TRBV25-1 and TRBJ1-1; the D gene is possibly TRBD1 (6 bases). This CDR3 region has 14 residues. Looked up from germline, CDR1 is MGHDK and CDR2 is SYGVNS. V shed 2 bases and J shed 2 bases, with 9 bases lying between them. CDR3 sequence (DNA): TGTGCCAGCAGTGAAACAGGGTCTAACACTGAAGCTTTCTTT. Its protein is CASSETGSNTEAFF.

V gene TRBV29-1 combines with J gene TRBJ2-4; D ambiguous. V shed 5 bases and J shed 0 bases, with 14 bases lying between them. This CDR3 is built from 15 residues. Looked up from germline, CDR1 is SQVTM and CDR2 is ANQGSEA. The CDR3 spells CSVIGRPLAKNIQYF. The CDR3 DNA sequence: TGCAGCGTTATTGGACGGCCCCTAGCCAAAAACATTCAGTACTTC.

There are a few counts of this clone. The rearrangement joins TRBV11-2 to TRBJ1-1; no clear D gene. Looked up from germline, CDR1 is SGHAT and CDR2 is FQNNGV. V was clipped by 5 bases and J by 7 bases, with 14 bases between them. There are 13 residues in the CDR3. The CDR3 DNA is TGTGCCAGCAGCCCAGGAGACCTCGGTGAAGCTTTCTTT. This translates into CASSPGDLGEAFF.

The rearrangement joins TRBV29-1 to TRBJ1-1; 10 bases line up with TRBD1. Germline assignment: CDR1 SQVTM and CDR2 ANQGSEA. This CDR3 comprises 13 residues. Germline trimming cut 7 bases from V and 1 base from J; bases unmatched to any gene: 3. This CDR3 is CSAGQGTNTEAFF. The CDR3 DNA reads TGCAGCGCGGGACAGGGGACGAACACTGAAGCTTTCTTT.

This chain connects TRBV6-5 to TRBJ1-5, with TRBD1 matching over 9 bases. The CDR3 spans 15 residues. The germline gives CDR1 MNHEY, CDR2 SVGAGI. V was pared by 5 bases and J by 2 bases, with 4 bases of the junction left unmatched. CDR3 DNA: TGTGCCAGCAGTGCGCGGACAGGGGGCAATCAGCCCCAGCATTTT. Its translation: CASSARTGGNQPQHF.

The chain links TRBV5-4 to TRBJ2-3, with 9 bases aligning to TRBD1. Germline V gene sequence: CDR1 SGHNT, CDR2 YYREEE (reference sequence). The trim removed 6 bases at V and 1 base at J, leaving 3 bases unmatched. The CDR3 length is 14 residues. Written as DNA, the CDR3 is TGTGCCAGCATAAGGACAGGGGGCACAGATACGCAGTATTTT. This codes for CASIRTGGTDTQYF.

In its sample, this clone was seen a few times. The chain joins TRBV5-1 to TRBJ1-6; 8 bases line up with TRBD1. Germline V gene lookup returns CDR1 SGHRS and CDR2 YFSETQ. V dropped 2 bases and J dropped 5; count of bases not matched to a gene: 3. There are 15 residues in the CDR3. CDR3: CASSLQGVNNSPLHF. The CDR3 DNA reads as TGCGCCAGCAGCTTACAGGGGGTTAATAATTCACCCCTCCACTTT. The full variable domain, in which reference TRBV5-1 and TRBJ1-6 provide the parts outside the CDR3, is KAGVTQTPRYLIKTRGQQVTLSCSPISGHRSVSWYQQTPGQGLQFLFEYFSETQRNKGNFPGRFSGRQFSNSRSEMNVSTLELGDSALYLCASSLQGVNNSPLHFGNGTRLTVT.

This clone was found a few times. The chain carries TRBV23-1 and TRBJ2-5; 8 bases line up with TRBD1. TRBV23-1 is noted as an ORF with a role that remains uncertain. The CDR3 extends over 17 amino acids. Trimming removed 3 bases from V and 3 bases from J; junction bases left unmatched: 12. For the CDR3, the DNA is TGCGCCAGCAGTCAGCTGGACAGGGCCAAGCACGAAGAGACCCAGTACTTC. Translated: CASSQLDRAKHEETQYF.

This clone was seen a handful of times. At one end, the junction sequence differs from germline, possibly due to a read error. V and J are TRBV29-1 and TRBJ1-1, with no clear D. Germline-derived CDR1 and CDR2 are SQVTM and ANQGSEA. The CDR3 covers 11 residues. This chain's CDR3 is CSVEVSLRRNF. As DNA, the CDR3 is TGCAGCGTTGAAGTTTCGTTACGGCGGAACTTT. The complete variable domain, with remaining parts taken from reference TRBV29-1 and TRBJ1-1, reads SAVISQKPSRDICQRGTSLTIQCQVDSQVTMMFWYRQQPGQSLTLIATANQGSEATYESGFVIDKFPISRPNLTFSTLTVSNMSPEDSSIYLCSVEVSLRRNFGQGTRLTVV.

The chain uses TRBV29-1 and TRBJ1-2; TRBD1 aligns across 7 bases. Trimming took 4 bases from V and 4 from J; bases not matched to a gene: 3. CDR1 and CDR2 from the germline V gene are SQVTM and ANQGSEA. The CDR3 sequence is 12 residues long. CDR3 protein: CSVAGTVYGYTF. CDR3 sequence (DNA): TGCAGCGTTGCCGGGACAGTCTATGGCTACACCTTC. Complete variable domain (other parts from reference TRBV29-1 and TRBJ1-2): SAVISQKPSRDICQRGTSLTIQCQVDSQVTMMFWYRQQPGQSLTLIATANQGSEATYESGFVIDKFPISRPNLTFSTLTVSNMSPEDSSIYLCSVAGTVYGYTFGSGTRLTVV.

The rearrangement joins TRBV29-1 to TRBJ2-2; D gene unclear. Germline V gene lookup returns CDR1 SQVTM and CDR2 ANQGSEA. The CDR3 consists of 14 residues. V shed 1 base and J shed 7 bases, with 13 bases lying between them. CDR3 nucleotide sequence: TGCAGCGTTGAAGGCTCGGGTCCCAGCGGGGAGCTGTTTTTT. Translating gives CSVEGSGPSGELFF.

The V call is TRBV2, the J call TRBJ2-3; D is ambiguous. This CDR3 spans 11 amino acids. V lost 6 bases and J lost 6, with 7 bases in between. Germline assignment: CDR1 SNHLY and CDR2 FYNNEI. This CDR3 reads CASRSWDTQYF. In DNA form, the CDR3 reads TGTGCCAGCAGGAGTTGGGATACGCAGTATTTT.

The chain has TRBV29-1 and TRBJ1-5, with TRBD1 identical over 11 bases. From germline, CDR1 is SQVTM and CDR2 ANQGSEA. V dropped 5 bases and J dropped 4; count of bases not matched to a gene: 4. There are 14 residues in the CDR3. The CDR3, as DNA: TGCAGCGTTTCGTGGGACAGGGGGAATCAGCCCCAGCATTTT. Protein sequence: CSVSWDRGNQPQHF.

The CDR3 loop is CASTRDQLTDTQYF. CDR3 bases: TGCGCCAGCACTCGGGACCAACTTACAGATACGCAGTATTTT. The chain joins TRBV5-1 to TRBJ2-3; the D gene could be TRBD1 or TRBD2 (5 bases each). V lost 6 bases to trimming and J lost 3 bases, with 14 bases between them. The CDR3 consists of 14 residues. Germline V gene lookup returns CDR1 SGHRS and CDR2 YFSETQ.

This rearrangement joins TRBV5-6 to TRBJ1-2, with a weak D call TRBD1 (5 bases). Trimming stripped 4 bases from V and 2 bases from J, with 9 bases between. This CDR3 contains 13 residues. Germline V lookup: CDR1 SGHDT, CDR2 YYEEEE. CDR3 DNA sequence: TGTGCCAGCAGCCCGACAGACAACTATGGCTACACCTTC. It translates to CASSPTDNYGYTF.

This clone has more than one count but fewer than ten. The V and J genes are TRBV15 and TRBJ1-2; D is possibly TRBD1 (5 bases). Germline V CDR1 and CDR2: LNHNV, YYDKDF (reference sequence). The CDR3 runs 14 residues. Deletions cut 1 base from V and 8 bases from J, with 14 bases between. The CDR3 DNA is TGTGCCACCAGCAGAGCGGGACCTTCAACGGGCTACACCTTC. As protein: CATSRAGPSTGYTF.

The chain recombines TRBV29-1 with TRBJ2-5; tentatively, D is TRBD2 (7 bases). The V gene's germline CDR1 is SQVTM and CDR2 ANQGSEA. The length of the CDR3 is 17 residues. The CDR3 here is CSMGAGAGHTLQETQYF. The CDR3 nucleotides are TGCAGTATGGGGGCGGGGGCAGGACATACCCTTCAAGAGACCCAGTACTTC.

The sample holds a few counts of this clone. The CDR3 region is CSVEGPGYTDTQYF. CDR3 in DNA: TGCAGCGTTGAGGGTCCAGGGTACACAGATACGCAGTATTTT. The genes are TRBV29-1 and TRBJ2-3, with D perhaps TRBD1 (5 bases). Looked up from germline, CDR1 is SQVTM and CDR2 is ANQGSEA. V lost 3 bases, J lost 2 bases, and 12 bases lay in between. CDR3 length equals 14 residues.

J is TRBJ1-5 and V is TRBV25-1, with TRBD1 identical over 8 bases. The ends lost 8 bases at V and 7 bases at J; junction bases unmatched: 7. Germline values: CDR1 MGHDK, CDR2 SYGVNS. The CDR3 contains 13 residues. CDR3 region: CASDDRGAQPQHF. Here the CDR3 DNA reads TGTGCCAGCGACGACAGGGGCGCACAGCCCCAGCATTTT.

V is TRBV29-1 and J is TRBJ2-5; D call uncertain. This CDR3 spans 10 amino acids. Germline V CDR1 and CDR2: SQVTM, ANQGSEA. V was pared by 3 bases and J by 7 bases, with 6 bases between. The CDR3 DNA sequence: TGCAGCGTTGACGTAGGGACCCAGTACTTC. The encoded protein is CSVDVGTQYF.

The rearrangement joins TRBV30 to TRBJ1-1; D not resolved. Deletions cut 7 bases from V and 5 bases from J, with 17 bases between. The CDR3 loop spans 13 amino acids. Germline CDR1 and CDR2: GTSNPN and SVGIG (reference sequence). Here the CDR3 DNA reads TGTGCCTCGTCGGCTTACAGAGGGACTGAAGCTTTCTTT. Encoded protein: CASSAYRGTEAFF.

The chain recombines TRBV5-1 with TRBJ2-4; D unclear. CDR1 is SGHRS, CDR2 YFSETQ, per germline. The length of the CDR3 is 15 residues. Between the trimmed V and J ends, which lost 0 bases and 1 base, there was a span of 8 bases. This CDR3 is CASSLVAGAKNIQYF. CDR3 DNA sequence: TGCGCCAGCAGCTTGGTAGCCGGGGCCAAAAACATTCAGTACTTC.

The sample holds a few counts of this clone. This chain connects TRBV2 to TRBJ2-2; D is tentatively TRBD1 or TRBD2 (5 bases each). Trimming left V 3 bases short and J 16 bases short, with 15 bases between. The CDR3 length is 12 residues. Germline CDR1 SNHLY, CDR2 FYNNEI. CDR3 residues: CASSEGPIRPFF. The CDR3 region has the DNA TGTGCCAGCAGTGAGGGACCAATTCGACCGTTTTTT.

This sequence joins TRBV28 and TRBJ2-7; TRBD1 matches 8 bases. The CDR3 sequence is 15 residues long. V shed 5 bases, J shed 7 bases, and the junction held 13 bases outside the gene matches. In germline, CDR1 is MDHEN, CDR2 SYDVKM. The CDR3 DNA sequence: TGTGCCAGCAGTCTCTGGGGACAGGATTTAATGGAGCAGTACTTC. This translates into CASSLWGQDLMEQYF.

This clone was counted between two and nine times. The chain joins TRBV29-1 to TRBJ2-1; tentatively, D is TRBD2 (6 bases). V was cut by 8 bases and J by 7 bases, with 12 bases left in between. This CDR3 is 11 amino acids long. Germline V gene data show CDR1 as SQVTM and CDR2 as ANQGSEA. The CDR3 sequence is CSLRDWNEQFF. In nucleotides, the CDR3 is TGCAGCTTAAGGGACTGGAATGAGCAGTTCTTC.

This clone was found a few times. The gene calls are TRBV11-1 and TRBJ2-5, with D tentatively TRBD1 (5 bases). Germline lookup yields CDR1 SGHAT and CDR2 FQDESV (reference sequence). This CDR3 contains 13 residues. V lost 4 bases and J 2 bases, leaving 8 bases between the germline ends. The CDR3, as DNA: TGTGCCAGCAGCTCCAGGGCACAAGAGACCCAGTACTTC. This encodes CASSSRAQETQYF.

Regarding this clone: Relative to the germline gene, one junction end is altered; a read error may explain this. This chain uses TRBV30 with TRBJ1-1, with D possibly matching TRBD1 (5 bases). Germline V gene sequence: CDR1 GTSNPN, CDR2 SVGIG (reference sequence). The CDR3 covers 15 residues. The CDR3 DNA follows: TGTGCCTGGAGTGCAGCCTCCTACCGGGACTCGATACCGACCTTT. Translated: CAWSAASYRDSIPTF.

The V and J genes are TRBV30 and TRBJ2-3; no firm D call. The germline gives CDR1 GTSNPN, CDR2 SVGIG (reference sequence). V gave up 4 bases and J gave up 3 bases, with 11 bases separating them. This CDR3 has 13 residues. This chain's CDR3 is CAWKGGWTDTQYF. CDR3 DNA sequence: TGTGCCTGGAAGGGCGGTTGGACAGATACGCAGTATTTT.

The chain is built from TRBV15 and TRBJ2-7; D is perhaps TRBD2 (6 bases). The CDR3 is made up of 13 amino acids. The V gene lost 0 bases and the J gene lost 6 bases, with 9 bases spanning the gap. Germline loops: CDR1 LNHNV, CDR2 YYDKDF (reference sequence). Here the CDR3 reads CATSRDFSGEQYF. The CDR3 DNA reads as TGTGCCACCAGCAGAGATTTTAGCGGCGAGCAGTACTTC.

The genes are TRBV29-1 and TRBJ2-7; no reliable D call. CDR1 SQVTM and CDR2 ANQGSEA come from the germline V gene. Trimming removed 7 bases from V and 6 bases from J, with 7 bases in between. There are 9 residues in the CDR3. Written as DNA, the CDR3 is TGCAGCGGTGCCTCCGAGCAGTACTTC. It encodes CSGASEQYF.

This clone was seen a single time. The CDR3 here is CSATPRGLGYGYTF. The CDR3 nucleotides are TGCAGCGCCACTCCGAGGGGGCTTGGCTATGGCTACACCTTC. This rearrangement joins TRBV29-1 to TRBJ1-2; 7 bases agree with TRBD1. The J segment lost 4 bases and the V segment lost 7 bases, leaving 12 bases of the junction unmatched. The CDR3 length is 14 residues. Germline V gene lookup returns CDR1 SQVTM and CDR2 ANQGSEA.